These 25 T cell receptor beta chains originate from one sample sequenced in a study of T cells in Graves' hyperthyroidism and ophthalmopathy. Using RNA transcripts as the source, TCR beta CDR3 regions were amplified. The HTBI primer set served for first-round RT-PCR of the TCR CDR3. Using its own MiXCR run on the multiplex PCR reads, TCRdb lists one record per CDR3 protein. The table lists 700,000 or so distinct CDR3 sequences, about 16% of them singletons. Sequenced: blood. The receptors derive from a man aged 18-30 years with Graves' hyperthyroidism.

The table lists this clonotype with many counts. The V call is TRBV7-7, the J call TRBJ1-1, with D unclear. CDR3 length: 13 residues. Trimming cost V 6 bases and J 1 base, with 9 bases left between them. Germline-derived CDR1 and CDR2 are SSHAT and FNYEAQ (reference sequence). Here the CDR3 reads CASSLTENTEAFF. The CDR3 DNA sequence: TGTGCCAGCAGTTTGACCGAGAACACTGAAGCTTTCTTT. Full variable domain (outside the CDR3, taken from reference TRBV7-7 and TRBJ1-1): GAGVSQSPRYKVTKRGQDVTLRCDPISSHATLYWYQQALGQGPEFLTYFNYEAQPDKSGLPSDRFSAERPEGSISTLTIQRTEQRDSAMYRCASSLTENTEAFFGQGTRLTVV.

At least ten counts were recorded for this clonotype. The CDR3 loop is CASSFRGGDETQYF. CDR3 nucleotides: TGTGCCAGCAGTTTTCGCGGGGGCGACGAGACCCAGTACTTC. The chain uses TRBV2 and TRBJ2-5; perhaps TRBD2 as D (7 bases). V was trimmed by 5 bases and J by 5 bases, leaving 15 bases between them. The germline V gene encodes CDR1 SNHLY and CDR2 FYNNEI. The CDR3 covers 14 residues. Full variable domain (rest looked up from reference TRBV2 and TRBJ2-5): EPEVTQTPSHQVTQMGQEVILRCVPISNHLYFYWYRQILGQKVEFLVSFYNNEISEKSEIFDDQFSVERPDGSNFTLKIRSTKLEDSAMYFCASSFRGGDETQYFGPGTRLLVL.

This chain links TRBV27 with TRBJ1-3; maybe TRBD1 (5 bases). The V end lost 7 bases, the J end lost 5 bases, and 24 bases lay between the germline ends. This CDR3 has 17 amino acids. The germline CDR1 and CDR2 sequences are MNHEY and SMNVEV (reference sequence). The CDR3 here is CASKAEEWGNLRNTIYF. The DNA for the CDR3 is TGTGCCAGCAAAGCGGAGGAGTGGGGGAATTTAAGAAACACCATATATTTT.

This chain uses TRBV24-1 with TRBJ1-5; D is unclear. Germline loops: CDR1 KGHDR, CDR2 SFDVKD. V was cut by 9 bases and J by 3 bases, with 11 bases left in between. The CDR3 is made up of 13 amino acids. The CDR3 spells CATQPVFNQPQHF. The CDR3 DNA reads TGTGCCACCCAGCCTGTATTCAATCAGCCCCAGCATTTT.

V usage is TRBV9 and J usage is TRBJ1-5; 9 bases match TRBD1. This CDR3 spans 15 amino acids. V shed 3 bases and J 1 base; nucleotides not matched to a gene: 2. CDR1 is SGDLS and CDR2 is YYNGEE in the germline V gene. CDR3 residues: CASSEGQGSNQPQHF. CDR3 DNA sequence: TGTGCCAGCAGCGAGGGACAGGGAAGCAATCAGCCCCAGCATTTT.

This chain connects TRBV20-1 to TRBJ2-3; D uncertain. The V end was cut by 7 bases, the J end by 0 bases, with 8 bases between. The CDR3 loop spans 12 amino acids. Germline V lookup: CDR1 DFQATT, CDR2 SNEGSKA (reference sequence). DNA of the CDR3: TGCAGTGTGGAAACAAGCACAGATACGCAGTATTTT. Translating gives CSVETSTDTQYF.

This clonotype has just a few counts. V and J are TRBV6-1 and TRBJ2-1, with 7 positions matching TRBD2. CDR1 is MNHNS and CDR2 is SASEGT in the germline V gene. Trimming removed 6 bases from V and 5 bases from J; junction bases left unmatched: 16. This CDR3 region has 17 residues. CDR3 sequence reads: CASSSYPGGDWDNEQFF. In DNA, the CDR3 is TGTGCCAGCAGCTCATACCCTGGGGGGGACTGGGACAATGAGCAGTTCTTC.

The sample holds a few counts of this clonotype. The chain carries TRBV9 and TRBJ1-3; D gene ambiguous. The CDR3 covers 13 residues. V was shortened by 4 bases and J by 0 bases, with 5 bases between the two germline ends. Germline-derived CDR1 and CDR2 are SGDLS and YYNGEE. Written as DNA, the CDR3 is TGTGCCAGCAGCTCAAGCTCTGGAAACACCATATATTTT. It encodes CASSSSSGNTIYF.

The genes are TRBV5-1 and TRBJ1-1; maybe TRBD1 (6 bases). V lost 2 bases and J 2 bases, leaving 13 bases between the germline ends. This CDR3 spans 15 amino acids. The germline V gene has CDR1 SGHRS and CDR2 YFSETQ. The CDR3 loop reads CASSLSGADNTEAFF. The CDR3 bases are TGCGCCAGCAGCTTATCAGGGGCCGATAACACTGAAGCTTTCTTT.

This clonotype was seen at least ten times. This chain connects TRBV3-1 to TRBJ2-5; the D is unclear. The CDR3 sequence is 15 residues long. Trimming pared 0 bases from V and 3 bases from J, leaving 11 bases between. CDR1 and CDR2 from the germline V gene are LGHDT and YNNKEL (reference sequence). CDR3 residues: CASSQEPAPEETQYF. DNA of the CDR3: TGTGCCAGCAGCCAAGAACCTGCCCCCGAAGAGACCCAGTACTTC.

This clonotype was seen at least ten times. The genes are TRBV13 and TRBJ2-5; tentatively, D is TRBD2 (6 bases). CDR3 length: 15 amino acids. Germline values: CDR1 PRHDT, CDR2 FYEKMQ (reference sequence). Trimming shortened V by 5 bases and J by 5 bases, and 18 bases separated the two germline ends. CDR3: CASSPPQAGRETQYF. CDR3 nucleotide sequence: TGTGCCAGCAGCCCCCCACAAGCAGGGAGGGAGACCCAGTACTTC.

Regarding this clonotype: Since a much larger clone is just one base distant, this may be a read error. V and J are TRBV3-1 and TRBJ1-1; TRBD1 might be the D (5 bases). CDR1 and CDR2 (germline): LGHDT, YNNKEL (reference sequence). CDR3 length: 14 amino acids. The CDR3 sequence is CASSQGPYGTEASF. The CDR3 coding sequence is TGTGCCAGCAGCCAAGGGCCCTACGGGACTGAAGCTTCCTTT. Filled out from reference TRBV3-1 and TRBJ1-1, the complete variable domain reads DTAVSQTPKYLVTQMGNDKSIKCEQNLGHDTMYWYKQDSKKFLKIMFSYNNKELIINETVPNRFSPKSPDKAHLNLHINSLELGDSAVYFCASSQGPYGTEASFGQGTRLTVV.

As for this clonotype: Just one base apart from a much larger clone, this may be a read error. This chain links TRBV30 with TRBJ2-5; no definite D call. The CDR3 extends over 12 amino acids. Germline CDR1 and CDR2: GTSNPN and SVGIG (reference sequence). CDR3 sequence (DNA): TGTGCCTGGCAGAGGTACCAAGAGTCCCAGTACTTC. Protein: CAWQRYQESQYF. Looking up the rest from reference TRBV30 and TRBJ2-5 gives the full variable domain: SQTIHQWPATLVQPVGSPLSLECTVEGTSNPNLYWYRQAAGRGLQLLFYSVGIGQISSEVPQNLSASRPQDRQFILSSKKLLLSDSGFYLCAWQRYQESQYFGPGTRLLVL.

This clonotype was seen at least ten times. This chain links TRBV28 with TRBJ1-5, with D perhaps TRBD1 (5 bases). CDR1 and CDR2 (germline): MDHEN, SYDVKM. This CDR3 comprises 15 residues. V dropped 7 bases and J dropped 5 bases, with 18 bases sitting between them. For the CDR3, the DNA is TGTGCCAGCACCCGGGTCGGGGCTCTTCATCAGCCCCAGCATTTT. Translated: CASTRVGALHQPQHF.

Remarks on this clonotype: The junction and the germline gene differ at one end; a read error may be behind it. For the CDR3, the DNA is TGTGCCACCAGTGATCCTGGACAGGCGGGAGAGACCCGGTACTTC. Its translation: CATSDPGQAGETRYF. This chain links TRBV24-1 with TRBJ2-5; D may be TRBD1 or TRBD2 (7 bases each). Germline loops: CDR1 KGHDR, CDR2 SFDVKD. This CDR3 spans 15 amino acids.

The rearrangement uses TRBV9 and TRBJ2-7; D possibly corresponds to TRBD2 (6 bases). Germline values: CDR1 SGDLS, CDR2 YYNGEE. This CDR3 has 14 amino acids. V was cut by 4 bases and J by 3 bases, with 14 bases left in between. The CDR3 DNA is TGTGCCAGCAGCCCTCAGGGAGGACGCTACGAGCAGTACTTC. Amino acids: CASSPQGGRYEQYF.

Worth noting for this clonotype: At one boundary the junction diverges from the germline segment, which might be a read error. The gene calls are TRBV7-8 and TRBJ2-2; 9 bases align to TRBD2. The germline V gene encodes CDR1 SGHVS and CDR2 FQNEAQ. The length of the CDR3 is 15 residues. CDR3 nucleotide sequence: TGTGCCAGCAGCCTATCTAGCGGGGACACCGGGGGGCTGTTTTTT. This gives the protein CASSLSSGDTGGLFF.

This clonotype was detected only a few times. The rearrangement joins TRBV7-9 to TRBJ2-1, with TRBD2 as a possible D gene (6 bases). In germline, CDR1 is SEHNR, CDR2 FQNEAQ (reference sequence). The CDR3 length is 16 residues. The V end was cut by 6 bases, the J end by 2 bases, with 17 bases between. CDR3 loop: CASRDTFREPYNEQFF. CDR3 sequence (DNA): TGTGCCAGCAGGGATACCTTCCGGGAGCCCTACAATGAGCAGTTCTTC.

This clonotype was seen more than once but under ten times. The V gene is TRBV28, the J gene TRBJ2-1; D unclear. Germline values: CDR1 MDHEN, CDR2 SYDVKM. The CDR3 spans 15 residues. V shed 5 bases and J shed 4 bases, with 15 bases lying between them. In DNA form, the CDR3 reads TGTGCCAGCAGTCCGACGGCCACCCTTTACAATGAGCAGTTCTTC. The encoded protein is CASSPTATLYNEQFF. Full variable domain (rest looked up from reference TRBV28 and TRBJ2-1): DVKVTQSSRYLVKRTGEKVFLECVQDMDHENMFWYRQDPGLGLRLIYFSYDVKMKEKGDIPEGYSVSREKKERFSLILESASTNQTSMYLCASSPTATLYNEQFFGPGTRLTVL.

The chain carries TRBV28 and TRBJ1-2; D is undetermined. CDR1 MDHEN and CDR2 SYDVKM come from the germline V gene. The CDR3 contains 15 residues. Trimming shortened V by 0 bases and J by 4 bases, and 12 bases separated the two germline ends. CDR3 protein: CASSLWVAKSYGYTF. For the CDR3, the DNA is TGTGCCAGCAGTTTATGGGTGGCCAAGAGCTATGGCTACACCTTC.

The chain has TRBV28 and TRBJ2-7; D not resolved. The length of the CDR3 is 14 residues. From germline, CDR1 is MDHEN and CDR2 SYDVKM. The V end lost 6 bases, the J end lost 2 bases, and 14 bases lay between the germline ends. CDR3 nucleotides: TGTGCCAGCAGCCCCGGCGGCGAAACCTACGAGCAGTACTTC. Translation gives CASSPGGETYEQYF.

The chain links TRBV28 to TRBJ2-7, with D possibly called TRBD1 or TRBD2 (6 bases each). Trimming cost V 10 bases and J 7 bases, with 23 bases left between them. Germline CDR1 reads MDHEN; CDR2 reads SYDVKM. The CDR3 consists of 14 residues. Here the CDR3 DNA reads TGTGCCACTCGGCCCCCTACGGGGGCCTGGGAGCAGTACTTC. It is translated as CATRPPTGAWEQYF.

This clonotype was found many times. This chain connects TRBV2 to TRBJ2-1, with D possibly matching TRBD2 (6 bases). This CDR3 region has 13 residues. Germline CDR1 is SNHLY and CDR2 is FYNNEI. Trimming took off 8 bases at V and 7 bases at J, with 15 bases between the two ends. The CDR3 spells CASVTSPGNEQFF. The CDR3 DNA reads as TGTGCCAGCGTCACTAGCCCGGGGAATGAGCAGTTCTTC.

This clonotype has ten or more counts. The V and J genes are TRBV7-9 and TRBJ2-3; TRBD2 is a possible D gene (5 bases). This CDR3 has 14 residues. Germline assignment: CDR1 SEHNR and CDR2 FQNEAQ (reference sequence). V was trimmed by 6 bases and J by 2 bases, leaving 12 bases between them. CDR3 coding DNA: TGTGCCAGCAGGGGAGATAGGGCCACAGATACGCAGTATTTT. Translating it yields CASRGDRATDTQYF. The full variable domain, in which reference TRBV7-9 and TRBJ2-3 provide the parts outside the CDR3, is DTGVSQNPRHKITKRGQNVTFRCDPISEHNRLYWYRQTLGQGPEFLTYFQNEAQLEKSRLLSDRFSAERPKGSFSTLEIQRTEQGDSAMYLCASRGDRATDTQYFGPGTRLTVL.

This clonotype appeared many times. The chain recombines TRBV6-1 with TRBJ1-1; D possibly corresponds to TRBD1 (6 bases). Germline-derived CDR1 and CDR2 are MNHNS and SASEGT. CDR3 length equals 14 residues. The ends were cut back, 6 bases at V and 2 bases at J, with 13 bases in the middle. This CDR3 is CASSNGQTNTEAFF. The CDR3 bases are TGTGCCAGCAGCAACGGACAGACCAACACTGAAGCTTTCTTT.